This TCR beta chain was identified during a study of T-cell memory formation after mild COVID-19. Study-level points and caveats: Clones which contracted sat mainly in CM and EM if CD4+, and in EMRA if CD8+.

CDR1 MNHEY and CDR2 SVGAGI come from the germline V gene. The V end lost 5 bases, the J end lost 1 base, and 9 bases lay between the germline ends. The CDR3 covers 14 residues. One entry per CDR3 protein, called by TCRdb with MiXCR from the 5' RACE reads. The data contain a few hundred thousand distinct CDR3 sequences, about 17% of them singletons. This clonotype was counted between two and nine times. Antigen unknown. The source of this sequence is a man aged 18 to 29 who had mild COVID-19 (a few samples of this study predate the infection). Cell type and time point are not known. The chain joins TRBV6-5 to TRBJ1-3; D is undetermined. Sequenced material: PBMCs or a T cell subset sorted from them (not recorded which). The CDR3 DNA reads as TGTGCCAGCAGTCCTAACGGGTCTGGAAACACCATATATTTT. It yields the protein CASSPNGSGNTIYF.